These 17 T cell receptor beta chains were sequenced from one sample in a study of OX40 agonist ivuxolimab in advanced cancers. The library was built by means of the immunoSEQ multiplex PCR assay. This is the immuneACCESS table as TCRdb keeps it, with only in-frame sequences that have V and J called. A part of the clones is gone; compared with another copy, unresolved V genes explain less than half, and the rest is unexplained. The sample includes 6,000 to 6,500 clones, with approximately 63% observed a single time. The leading ten clones occupy approximately 63% of the sample. Material: CD4+ or CD8+ T cells sorted from blood, obtained in a trial of the OX40 agonist ivuxolimab. Receptors originate from an adult with an advanced solid tumor such as melanoma, head and neck, liver or kidney cancer.

The J gene is TRBJ2-1, the V gene TRBV27, with TRBD1 matching 10 bases. CDR1 and CDR2 (germline): MNHEY, SMNVEV (reference sequence). The CDR3 covers 15 residues. V lost 4 bases and J lost 2; bases outside the gene matches: 2. In nucleotides, the CDR3 is TGTGCCAGCAGTTCCGGGACAGGGGCCTACAATGAGCAGTTCTTC. It is translated as CASSSGTGAYNEQFF.

This clone was seen just once. This rearrangement joins TRBV9 to TRBJ2-1; D tentatively reads TRBD1 or TRBD2 (5 bases each). Per the germline V gene, CDR1 is SGDLS and CDR2 is YYNGEE. Trimming removed 6 bases at V and 2 bases at J, with 15 bases between. CDR3 length equals 15 residues. CDR3 coding DNA: TGTGCCAGCACCCCTCCGGGACCCACCTACAATGAGCAGTTCTTC. Amino acid sequence: CASTPPGPTYNEQFF.

This chain uses TRBV5-8 with TRBJ1-2; D not resolved. Germline V lookup: CDR1 SGHTS, CDR2 YDEGEE. Trimming removed 0 bases at V and 9 bases at J, with 9 bases between. This CDR3 is 12 amino acids long. The CDR3 loop reads CASSLEIRSYTF. Written as DNA, the CDR3 is TGTGCCAGCAGCTTGGAGATCCGTAGCTACACCTTC.

This clone was seen more than once but under ten times. The V and J genes are TRBV4-2 and TRBJ1-1; D possibly corresponds to TRBD1 (6 bases). V lost 2 bases, J lost 5 bases, and 9 bases lay in between. The length of the CDR3 is 13 residues. Germline V gene sequence: CDR1 LGHNA, CDR2 YNFKEQ. DNA of the CDR3: TGTGCCAGCAGCCAACCTAGGGGGACTGAAGCTTTCTTT. This translates into CASSQPRGTEAFF.

CDR3 bases: TGTGCCAGCTCACCCCAGGGGGACACTGAAGCTTTCTTT. Its protein product is CASSPQGDTEAFF. This chain joins TRBV18 and TRBJ1-1; 7 positions agree with TRBD1. The V gene's germline CDR1 is KGHSH and CDR2 LQKENI. Trimming at V came to 3 bases and at J to 3 bases, leaving 1 base not matched to a gene. This CDR3 spans 13 amino acids.

This sequence joins TRBV11-2 and TRBJ2-7, with TRBD1 as a possible D gene (7 bases). Germline values: CDR1 SGHAT, CDR2 FQNNGV. The ends were cut back, 5 bases at V and 4 bases at J, with 9 bases in the middle. This CDR3 is 12 amino acids long. The CDR3 region has the DNA TGTGCCAGCAGCCCAGGGGGGTACGAGCAGTACTTC. Protein: CASSPGGYEQYF.

This clone showed up just a few times. This chain links TRBV28 with TRBJ1-1; D call uncertain. Germline V gene lookup returns CDR1 MDHEN and CDR2 SYDVKM. Trimming pared 2 bases from V and 11 bases from J, leaving 9 bases between. CDR3 length: 11 amino acids. The CDR3 DNA reads as TGTGCCAGCAGTTTAGATCGGTATGCTTTCTTT. It codes for CASSLDRYAFF.

This clone has a handful of counts. The rearrangement uses TRBV5-5 and TRBJ1-2; 8 nucleotides match TRBD1. Trimming removed 4 bases from V and 5 bases from J; junction bases left unmatched: 7. Germline V lookup: CDR1 SGHKS, CDR2 YYEKEE (reference sequence). This CDR3 is 14 amino acids long. CDR3 in DNA: TGTGCCAGCAGCACCGTTCAGGGGGCTTATGGCTACACCTTC. The encoded protein is CASSTVQGAYGYTF.

This clone has just a few counts. The V gene is TRBV5-1, the J gene TRBJ2-1; D gene unclear. CDR3 size: 11 residues. Germline V gives CDR1 SGHRS, CDR2 YFSETQ. V lost 4 bases and J 7 bases, leaving 6 bases between the germline ends. The DNA of the CDR3 is TGCGCCAGCAGCGAGGTTAATGAGCAGTTCTTC. This encodes CASSEVNEQFF.

V and J are TRBV30 and TRBJ2-7; TRBD1 aligns across 7 bases. Germline CDR1 GTSNPN, CDR2 SVGIG (reference sequence). The CDR3 length is 13 residues. The J segment lost 3 bases and the V segment lost 0 bases, leaving 2 bases of the junction unmatched. CDR3 amino acids: CAWSVAGGYEQYF. In nucleotides, the CDR3 is TGTGCCTGGAGTGTGGCAGGGGGCTACGAGCAGTACTTC.

This clone occurred a few times. V is TRBV9 and J is TRBJ1-1; 7 bases align to TRBD1. Unmatched junction bases numbered 2, after V lost 4 bases and J lost 5 bases. This CDR3 comprises 12 residues. Germline V lookup: CDR1 SGDLS, CDR2 YYNGEE. The CDR3 sequence is CASSPQGTEAFF. As DNA, the CDR3 is TGTGCCAGCAGCCCACAGGGGACTGAAGCTTTCTTT.

This clone was seen only once. The chain is built from TRBV28 and TRBJ2-4, with D unclear. This CDR3 comprises 16 residues. The V gene lost 6 bases and the J gene lost 7 bases, with 22 bases spanning the gap. The germline V gene has CDR1 MDHEN and CDR2 SYDVKM. The CDR3 loop reads CASSGPGFQQTNIQYF. The CDR3 coding sequence is TGTGCCAGCAGCGGACCGGGCTTCCAACAGACCAACATTCAGTACTTC. Supplemented by reference TRBV28 and TRBJ2-4, the full variable domain reads DVKVTQSSRYLVKRTGEKVFLECVQDMDHENMFWYRQDPGLGLRLIYFSYDVKMKEKGDIPEGYSVSREKKERFSLILESASTNQTSMYLCASSGPGFQQTNIQYFGAGTRLSVL.

The CDR3 protein is CASSFRPPHEQYF. The DNA for the CDR3 is TGTGCCAGCAGTTTCAGGCCCCCCCACGAGCAGTACTTC. The chain links TRBV27 to TRBJ2-7; D uncertain. Trimming removed 3 bases at V and 5 bases at J, with 11 bases between. The CDR3 is 13 residues long. Germline values: CDR1 MNHEY, CDR2 SMNVEV (reference sequence).

The V gene is TRBV7-9, the J gene TRBJ2-5; D could derive from TRBD1 or TRBD2 (5 bases each). There are 12 residues in the CDR3. CDR1 and CDR2 (germline): SEHNR, FQNEAQ (reference sequence). V was clipped by 5 bases and J by 9 bases, with 13 bases between them. In DNA, the CDR3 is TGTGCCAGCAGCGCGAATACGGGGCCCCAGTACTTC. This encodes CASSANTGPQYF.

V is TRBV5-1 and J is TRBJ2-5, with D possibly TRBD1 on 5 matching bases. The CDR3 sequence is 14 residues long. Trimming pared 0 bases from V and 5 bases from J, leaving 11 bases between. Germline V gene sequence: CDR1 SGHRS, CDR2 YFSETQ. The CDR3 coding sequence is TGCGCCAGCAGCTTGGAACCAGGGATGGAGACCCAGTACTTC. Protein: CASSLEPGMETQYF.

V usage is TRBV5-1 and J usage is TRBJ2-5; D is undetermined. Trimming took 3 bases from V and 2 from J, leaving 2 bases between them. The CDR3 is made up of 11 amino acids. The germline gives CDR1 SGHRS, CDR2 YFSETQ. The CDR3 nucleotides are TGCGCCAGCAGCTGGCAAGAGACCCAGTACTTC. Residues: CASSWQETQYF.

Remarks on this clone: A much more abundant neighbour one base away suggests this may be a read error. The sample carries other DNA sequences with the same CDR3. J is TRBJ2-1 and V is TRBV11-2; 7 nucleotides align to TRBD2. There are 15 residues in the CDR3. The J segment lost 5 bases and the V segment lost 1 base, leaving 5 bases of the junction unmatched. The germline CDR1 and CDR2 sequences are SGHAT and FQNNGV. CDR3 loop: CASSLGLAEDNEQFF. In DNA, the CDR3 is TGTGCCAGCAGCTTAGGCCTAGCGGAGGACAATGAGCAGTTCTTC.